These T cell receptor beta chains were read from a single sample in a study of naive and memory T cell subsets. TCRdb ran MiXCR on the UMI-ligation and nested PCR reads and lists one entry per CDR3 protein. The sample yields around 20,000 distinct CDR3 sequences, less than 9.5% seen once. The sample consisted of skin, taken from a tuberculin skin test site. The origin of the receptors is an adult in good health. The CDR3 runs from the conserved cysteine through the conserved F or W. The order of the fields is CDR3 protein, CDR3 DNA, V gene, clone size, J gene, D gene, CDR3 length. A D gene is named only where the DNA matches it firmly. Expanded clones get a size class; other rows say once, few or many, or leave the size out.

CASSGTGTVPTEAFF	TGCGCCAGCAGTGGAACCGGGACAGTACCCACTGAAGCTTTCTTT	TRBV10-1	many	TRBJ1-1	TRBD1	15
CASSQGYHEQYF	TGTGCCAGTTCTCAGGGGTACCACGAGCAGTACTTC	TRBV19	few	TRBJ2-7	.	12
CASLGQGDGYTF	TGTGCCAGCCTGGGACAGGGGGATGGCTACACCTTC	TRBV28	few	TRBJ1-2	TRBD1	12
CSARDDVNVGYTF	TGCAGTGCTCGGGACGACGTTAACGTGGGCTACACCTTC	TRBV20-1	medium-sized	TRBJ1-2	.	13
CASSQGVIPAGGPRGTGELFF	TGTGCCAGCAGCCAAGGGGTAATCCCAGCGGGAGGGCCAAGAGGAACCGGGGAGCTGTTTTTT	TRBV3-1	few	TRBJ2-2	TRBD2	21
CASRTYLGTGEGNSPLHF	TGCGCCAGCAGGACATACCTTGGGACAGGGGAAGGTAATTCACCCCTCCACTTT	TRBV10-2	.	TRBJ1-6	TRBD1	18
CASSPFGTGASGNTIYF	TGTGCCAGCAGCCCTTTCGGGACAGGGGCCTCTGGAAACACCATATATTTT	TRBV9	many	TRBJ1-3	TRBD1	17
CASSYDRQLSNQPQHF	TGTGCCAGCAGTTACGACCGACAGCTTAGCAATCAGCCCCAGCATTTT	TRBV6-2/TRBV6-3	many	TRBJ1-5	.	16
CASSITLGLAGGSYEQYF	TGTGCCAGCAGTATCACCCTTGGACTAGCGGGGGGGTCCTACGAGCAGTACTTC	TRBV25-1	.	TRBJ2-7	TRBD2	18
CASSLYGTASEQYF	TGCGCCAGCAGCTTGTATGGGACAGCGTCAGAGCAGTACTTC	TRBV5-1	many	TRBJ2-7	TRBD1	14
CASTWPSSYNEQFF	TGTGCCAGCACTTGGCCGAGCTCCTACAATGAGCAGTTCTTC	TRBV2	.	TRBJ2-1	.	14
CASSTGQEVTYEQYF	TGTGCCAGCAGCACAGGACAGGAGGTGACCTACGAGCAGTACTTC	TRBV7-8	few	TRBJ2-7	TRBD1	15
CASSPQQGADTQYF	TGTGCCAGCTCACCGCAGCAGGGGGCAGATACGCAGTATTTT	TRBV18	few	TRBJ2-3	TRBD1	14
CASSPGSPRANVLTF	TGTGCCAGCAGCCCAGGAAGCCCCCGGGCCAACGTCCTGACTTTC	TRBV14	many	TRBJ2-6	.	15
CASSERRLARVDTQYF	TGTGCCAGCAGTGAACGACGACTAGCGAGAGTAGATACGCAGTATTTT	TRBV25-1	medium-sized	TRBJ2-3	TRBD2	16
CSVEPSYRSHTETQYF	TGCAGCGTTGAACCATCGTACAGGAGCCATACAGAGACCCAGTACTTC	TRBV29-1	medium-sized	TRBJ2-5	.	16
CASSYKGEQFF	TGTGCCAGCAGTTACAAGGGTGAGCAGTTCTTC	TRBV6-6	few	TRBJ2-1	.	11
CSATSRQLNTEAFF	TGCAGTGCTACGTCTAGGCAGCTGAACACTGAAGCTTTCTTT	TRBV20-1	few	TRBJ1-1	.	14
CASSEHSSYEQYF	TGTGCCAGCAGTGAACATAGCTCCTACGAGCAGTACTTC	TRBV6-2/TRBV6-3	many	TRBJ2-7	.	13
CASSQGWGGTQYNEQFF	TGCGCCAGCAGCCAAGGCTGGGGGGGCACTCAATACAATGAGCAGTTCTTC	TRBV4-1	.	TRBJ2-1	.	17
CASSFELYRVYEQYF	TGTGCCAGCAGTTTTGAGTTGTACAGGGTCTACGAGCAGTACTTC	TRBV12-3/TRBV12-4	few	TRBJ2-7	.	15
CASSLRDRGPNIQYF	TGCGCCAGCAGCCTTCGGGACAGGGGGCCAAACATTCAGTACTTC	TRBV4-1	few	TRBJ2-4	TRBD1	15
CASSSSNEQFF	TGTGCCAGCAGCTCCTCCAATGAGCAGTTCTTC	TRBV6-6	medium-sized	TRBJ2-1	.	11
CASSHPHSLRTRNEQFF	TGTGCCAGCAGTCACCCCCACTCGTTGAGGACTAGGAATGAGCAGTTCTTC	TRBV28	many	TRBJ2-1	TRBD2	17
CSARGSGSSYEQYF	TGCAGTGCTAGAGGAAGCGGGAGCTCCTACGAGCAGTACTTC	TRBV20-1	many	TRBJ2-7	TRBD2	14
CASSPWTGFTDTQYF	TGTGCCAGCAGCCCCTGGACAGGTTTCACAGATACGCAGTATTTT	TRBV11-2	many	TRBJ2-3	TRBD1	15
CASSSSWSGNTIYF	TGTGCCAGCAGCTCCAGCTGGTCTGGAAACACCATATATTTT	TRBV7-2	many	TRBJ1-3	.	14